This TCR beta chain came from a study of shared clonotypes between healthy human individuals. The study's findings and limits: The authors expected sequencing depth to affect clonotype sharing among donors.

Every subset's genomic DNA went evenly onto several immunoSEQ plates. Here immunoSEQ multiplex PCR was the method, and the copy in TCRdb shows in-frame clones only, minus some. The sample consists of about half a million clones, almost 80% of them appearing once. The CDR3 has 16 residues. The V end was cut by 6 bases, the J end by 4 bases, with 21 bases between. Germline-derived CDR1 and CDR2 are MDHEN and SYDVKM. In the case of this clone: No antigen is known for it.

Sequenced material: PBMCs. The chain links TRBV28 to TRBJ2-5; possible D gene TRBD2, 7 bases. This receptor was obtained from a woman aged 40 to 55 in good health. Some clones in this sample may be carry-over from other donors' samples. CDR3 nucleotide sequence: TGTGCCAGCAGAAGGGGGGGCGGACTGGGGCGAGAGACCCAGTACTTC. Its protein is CASRRGGGLGRETQYF.